The 19 T cell receptor beta chains listed next were all sequenced from one sample in a study of vaccination effects on CD4 cells after COVID-19. Assay: immunoSEQ multiplex PCR; the TCRdb copy retains only in-frame clones and omits some. Found here are 20,000 to 25,000 clones, approximately 70% of them singletons; the top ten hold approximately 9.1%. Their target antigens are unknown. Viral peptide pool expansion of antigen-specific CD4+ T cells preceded sequencing in the ViraFEST assay. Investigators separated out CD4+ T cells once about 10 days of culture had passed. Vaccinated recipients, who were negative for nucleocapsid antibodies, had no history of SARS-CoV-2 infection. Source: CD4+ T cells from PBMCs cultured with HCoV-NL63 spike peptides, taken before COVID-19 vaccination. These receptors were obtained from a human donor who received a COVID-19 vaccine.

The V and J genes are TRBV30 and TRBJ1-2; TRBD1 matches 11 bases. The V gene's germline CDR1 is GTSNPN and CDR2 SVGIG (reference sequence). The V segment lost 3 bases and the J segment 2 bases; nucleotides outside the gene matches: 11. The CDR3 runs 17 residues. CDR3 sequence: CAWRLWTGGGRNYGYTF. The CDR3 bases are TGTGCCTGGAGACTTTGGACAGGGGGCGGTCGGAACTATGGCTACACCTTC. The full variable domain, in which reference TRBV30 and TRBJ1-2 provide the parts outside the CDR3, is SQTIHQWPATLVQPVGSPLSLECTVEGTSNPNLYWYRQAAGRGLQLLFYSVGIGQISSEVPQNLSASRPQDRQFILSSKKLLLSDSGFYLCAWRLWTGGGRNYGYTFGSGTRLTVV.

This clone turned up a few times. The gene calls are TRBV5-1 and TRBJ1-2; a weak D match, TRBD1 (5 bases). The CDR3 is 15 residues long. Trimming stripped 0 bases from V and 6 bases from J, with 15 bases between. Germline V gene data show CDR1 as SGHRS and CDR2 as YFSETQ. The CDR3 nucleotides read TGCGCCAGCAGCTTGGAGGCGGTAAAAGGGGATGGCTACACCTTC. As protein: CASSLEAVKGDGYTF.

This clone turned up a few times. The V gene is TRBV4-1, the J gene TRBJ1-4; tentative D call: TRBD1 (5 bases). Between the trimmed V and J ends, which lost 1 base and 8 bases, there was a span of 20 bases. Germline values: CDR1 MGHRA, CDR2 YSYEKL. The CDR3 totals 17 residues. CDR3 amino acids: CASSQALLRDDGEKLFF. The CDR3 DNA reads TGCGCCAGCAGCCAAGCTTTACTTCGGGACGATGGGGAAAAACTGTTTTTT.

The chain carries TRBV5-1 and TRBJ2-1; D unclear. V was shortened by 4 bases and J by 5 bases, with 4 bases between the two germline ends. Germline CDR1 is SGHRS and CDR2 is YFSETQ. The CDR3 has 11 amino acids. CDR3 DNA: TGCGCCAGCAGCCTTAACAATGAGCAGTTCTTC. This sequence encodes CASSLNNEQFF. Drawing the rest from reference TRBV5-1 and TRBJ2-1, the complete variable domain is KAGVTQTPRYLIKTRGQQVTLSCSPISGHRSVSWYQQTPGQGLQFLFEYFSETQRNKGNFPGRFSGRQFSNSRSEMNVSTLELGDSALYLCASSLNNEQFFGPGTRLTVL.

The CDR3 is CASSDLGPAGNTIYF. In DNA form, the CDR3 reads TGTGCCAGCAGTGACTTGGGCCCCGCTGGAAACACCATATATTTT. This chain connects TRBV2 to TRBJ1-3; D unresolved. V gave up 3 bases and J gave up 2 bases, with 11 bases separating them. Germline V lookup: CDR1 SNHLY, CDR2 FYNNEI. This CDR3 is 15 amino acids long.

Here the CDR3 DNA reads TGCAGCGTAACTGGAGAGACCCAGTACTTC. This codes for CSVTGETQYF. This chain joins TRBV29-1 and TRBJ2-5; D gene ambiguous. Germline V lookup: CDR1 SQVTM, CDR2 ANQGSEA. The length of the CDR3 is 10 residues. V was clipped by 6 bases and J by 4 bases, with 6 bases between them.

This chain links TRBV3-1 (or the pseudogene TRBV3-2) with TRBJ2-7; no firm D call. V was shortened by 4 bases and J by 6 bases, with 7 bases between the two germline ends. CDR3 length: 11 amino acids. Germline CDR1 is LGHDT and CDR2 is YNNKEL (reference sequence). DNA for the CDR3: TGTGCCAGCAGCCTATCCCGCGAGCAGTACTTC. Translated: CASSLSREQYF.

The rearrangement uses TRBV2 and TRBJ1-5, with TRBD1 as a possible D gene (6 bases). The CDR3 runs to 16 residues. Trimming cost V 0 bases and J 4 bases, with 13 bases left between them. Looked up from germline, CDR1 is SNHLY and CDR2 is FYNNEI. The CDR3 DNA follows: TGTGCCAGCAGTGAAGCTGAAACAGGGCGTAATCAGCCCCAGCATTTT. Translation: CASSEAETGRNQPQHF.

This rearrangement joins TRBV6-5 to TRBJ1-2; tentative D call: TRBD1 (5 bases). Trimming pared 6 bases from V and 5 bases from J, leaving 16 bases between. Germline V gene data show CDR1 as MNHEY and CDR2 as SVGAGI. The CDR3 has 14 residues. For the CDR3, the DNA is TGTGCCAGCAGGGTAGGGGTTGGCCAGTATGGCTACACCTTC. It specifies CASRVGVGQYGYTF.

The sample holds one count of this clone. The chain joins TRBV4-2 to TRBJ1-2; the D is unclear. CDR1 is LGHNA and CDR2 is YNFKEQ in the germline V gene. Trimming left V 0 bases short and J 4 bases short, with 15 bases between. The CDR3 is made up of 16 amino acids. The CDR3 protein is CASSQDRVGRGYGYTF. CDR3 DNA: TGTGCCAGCAGCCAAGATAGGGTCGGCAGAGGCTATGGCTACACCTTC.

The chain uses TRBV7-9 and TRBJ2-5; the match to TRBD1 covers 8 bases. With 1 base clipped from V and 5 bases from J, the junction kept 6 bases outside the gene matches. The germline CDR1 and CDR2 sequences are SEHNR and FQNEAQ (reference sequence). The CDR3 extends over 15 amino acids. The CDR3 region is CASSLEPGGRETQYF. CDR3 nucleotide sequence: TGTGCCAGCAGCTTAGAGCCAGGGGGCAGGGAGACCCAGTACTTC.

The CDR3 nucleotides are TGTGCCAGCCAGAACCATGAAGGGAACACTGAAGCTTTCTTT. This sequence encodes CASQNHEGNTEAFF. V is TRBV6-5 and J is TRBJ1-1; D remains ambiguous. Germline values: CDR1 MNHEY, CDR2 SVGAGI. V was clipped by 8 bases and J by 1 base, with 14 bases between them. The CDR3 is 14 residues long.

The J gene is TRBJ2-4, the V gene TRBV9, with TRBD2 matching over 10 bases. V shed 4 bases and J 8 bases; nucleotides not matched to a gene: 3. The CDR3 covers 13 residues. Germline V gives CDR1 SGDLS, CDR2 YYNGEE. DNA for the CDR3: TGTGCCAGCAGCTCTAGCGGGAGTTACATTCAGTACTTC. Encoded protein: CASSSSGSYIQYF.

The chain uses TRBV3-1 (or the pseudogene TRBV3-2) and TRBJ2-1; TRBD1 might be the D (6 bases). The CDR3 sequence is 16 residues long. Germline CDR1 is LGHDT and CDR2 is YNNKEL (reference sequence). Trimming took 5 bases from V and 1 from J, leaving 15 bases between them. The CDR3 nucleotides are TGTGCCAGCAGCTATACCGGGACACTTTCCTACAATGAGCAGTTCTTC. Its protein product is CASSYTGTLSYNEQFF.

The sample holds a few counts of this clone. This sequence joins TRBV7-8 and TRBJ2-2; 9 nucleotides line up with TRBD1. CDR1 is SGHVS and CDR2 is FQNEAQ in the germline V gene. The CDR3 has 16 residues. Germline trimming cut 5 bases from V and 5 bases from J; bases unmatched to any gene: 9. CDR3 sequence reads: CASSPRRTGVTGELFF. CDR3 coding DNA: TGTGCCAGCAGCCCTCGTCGGACAGGGGTTACCGGGGAGCTGTTTTTT.

This clone was counted a single time. The chain carries TRBV12-5 and TRBJ2-2, with 7 bases lining up with TRBD2. From germline, CDR1 is LGHNT and CDR2 FRNRAP. Germline trimming cut 1 base from V and 4 bases from J; bases unmatched to any gene: 0. The CDR3 runs 14 residues. CDR3 DNA sequence: TGTGCTAGTGGTTTGGGCGGGGGCACCGGGGAGCTGTTTTTT. This translates into CASGLGGGTGELFF.

This clone was picked up a small number of times. V gene TRBV14 combines with J gene TRBJ2-1, with D perhaps assigned TRBD1 or TRBD2 (6 bases each). This CDR3 spans 15 amino acids. Germline V gene sequence: CDR1 SGHDN, CDR2 FVKESK. The V and J ends lost 0 bases and 4 bases respectively, with 10 bases between them. The CDR3 protein is CASSQDRGRYNEQFF. The DNA of the CDR3 is TGTGCCAGCAGCCAAGATCGGGGGCGGTACAATGAGCAGTTCTTC.

This chain joins TRBV28 and TRBJ1-1, with D tentatively TRBD1 (6 bases). Germline V lookup: CDR1 MDHEN, CDR2 SYDVKM. The ends were cut back, 3 bases at V and 3 bases at J, with 14 bases in the middle. The CDR3 consists of 15 residues. The CDR3 here is CASSLAGGSDTEAFF. Written as DNA, the CDR3 is TGTGCCAGCAGTTTGGCGGGGGGCTCGGACACTGAAGCTTTCTTT.

The gene calls are TRBV10-3 and TRBJ1-1, with no clear D. CDR3 size: 14 residues. The V gene lost 0 bases and the J gene lost 0 bases, with 5 bases spanning the gap. CDR1 is ENHRY, CDR2 SYGVKD, per germline. The CDR3 DNA is TGTGCCATCAGTGAGTCGCGGTTGAACACTGAAGCTTTCTTT. Protein product: CAISESRLNTEAFF.